The clone carrying this TCR beta chain was recorded only once. These data originate in a study of T cell responses to AZD1222 COVID-19 vaccine. V lost 3 bases, J lost 2 bases, and 3 bases stayed unmatched. This CDR3 spans 14 amino acids. CDR1 and CDR2 from the germline V gene are SGHDT and YYEEEE. The repertoire was sequenced with immunoSEQ multiplex PCR; TCRdb's copy has only in-frame clones and lacks some. The sample lists fewer than 150,000 clones, around 88% seen once, with 3% to 4.5% in the top ten. Sequences were derived from peripheral blood, sampled on day 0 of AZD1222 vaccination. The rearrangement joins TRBV5-6 to TRBJ2-5, with 8 nucleotides matching TRBD2. The sequence derives from an adult in good health. The CDR3 coding sequence is TGTGCCAGCAGCTCGGGGGGGCCGCAAGAGACCCAGTACTTC. Translated: CASSSGGPQETQYF.